The TCR beta chain under discussion was sequenced for a study of blood T cells in healthy people across ages. About this clonotype: Its antigen remains unknown.

The trim removed 5 bases at V and 10 bases at J, leaving 25 bases unmatched. Germline values: CDR1 MNHNS, CDR2 SASEGT. This CDR3 is built from 19 residues. Study-wide results and caveats: A roughly linear age-dependent decrease characterized TCR beta diversity per million T cells. Naive T cell percentage showed a strong correlation with the diversity of TCR beta.

For the second PCR, which ran for roughly 6 to 11 cycles, a sample-barcoded 5' primer and a J-beta primer mix were used. Every cDNA was tagged by a template-switch adaptor with 12 random nucleotides. In TCRdb, the 5' RACE reads were re-called with MiXCR into one record per CDR3 protein. The data hold around 940,000 distinct CDR3 sequences, with just over 50% observed a single time. The sequenced sample was blood. The V call is TRBV6-1, the J call TRBJ2-1, with 8 bases matching TRBD1. This receptor was obtained from a woman aged 55-69 years in good health. CDR3 nucleotides: TGTGCCAGCAGTCCCACCGTTGGAGCTTCGGGAGCCAGGGGGCGAGAGCAGTTCTTC. It is translated as CASSPTVGASGARGREQFF.